Shown below are 21 T cell receptor beta chains from a single sample sequenced in a study of PD-1 blockade in mismatch repair-deficient tumors. Assay used: immunoSEQ multiplex PCR; TCRdb lists only in-frame clones, some missing. The data show 75,000 to 85,000 clones, with roughly 80% seen just once and 2.5% to 3% held by the top ten. This material consisted of peripheral blood, taken 12 weeks after starting pembrolizumab. These receptors originate from an adult with mismatch repair-deficient cancer.

V and J are TRBV2 and TRBJ2-7; either TRBD1 or TRBD2 may fit D (5 bases each). Per germline, CDR1 SNHLY and CDR2 FYNNEI. The CDR3 loop spans 14 amino acids. Trimming removed 10 bases from V and 2 bases from J, with 18 bases in between. CDR3 bases: TGTGCCACCCACAGAGACGTGGGGGCCTACGAGCAGTACTTC. Encoded protein: CATHRDVGAYEQYF.

V usage is TRBV27 and J usage is TRBJ2-2; D unresolved. Germline-derived CDR1 and CDR2 are MNHEY and SMNVEV (reference sequence). The CDR3 is 15 amino acids. V lost 3 bases and J lost 3, with 11 bases in between. CDR3 in amino acids: CASSLRIRDTGELFF. Here the CDR3 DNA reads TGTGCCAGCAGTTTGCGAATACGAGACACCGGGGAGCTGTTTTTT.

The rearrangement links TRBV11-1 to TRBJ2-2; D remains ambiguous. This CDR3 is built from 14 residues. Between the trimmed V and J ends, which lost 4 bases and 0 bases, there was a span of 6 bases. The germline CDR1 and CDR2 sequences are SGHAT and FQDESV (reference sequence). The CDR3 is CASSSNPNTGELFF. In DNA form, the CDR3 reads TGTGCCAGCAGCTCAAACCCGAACACCGGGGAGCTGTTTTTT.

V and J are TRBV7-9 and TRBJ2-7, with TRBD2 as a possible D gene (5 bases). Trimming removed 4 bases from V and 6 bases from J, with 16 bases in between. The CDR3 length is 14 residues. The germline V gene encodes CDR1 SEHNR and CDR2 FQNEAQ (reference sequence). CDR3 DNA: TGTGCCAGCAGCTCCTCTACTAGGTTGTCCGAGCAGTACTTC. Its translation: CASSSSTRLSEQYF.

The chain has TRBV7-9 and TRBJ1-5, with TRBD1 matching over 7 bases. The germline CDR1 and CDR2 sequences are SEHNR and FQNEAQ (reference sequence). CDR3 size: 16 residues. Trimming took 5 bases from V and 0 from J; bases not matched to a gene: 7. Here the CDR3 DNA reads TGTGCCAGCAGCGCCCGGGACAGTAATAGCAATCAGCCCCAGCATTTT. Its protein is CASSARDSNSNQPQHF.

This clone has just a few counts. The chain uses TRBV19 and TRBJ2-2; TRBD2 agrees at 7 bases. Looked up from germline, CDR1 is LNHDA and CDR2 is SQIVND (reference sequence). V was pared by 5 bases and J by 6 bases, with 6 bases of the junction left unmatched. CDR3 length: 14 residues. In nucleotides, the CDR3 is TGTGCCAGTAGTTGGTCGGGAGGTGCCGGGGAGCTGTTTTTT. Protein product: CASSWSGGAGELFF.

This clone was seen a few times. The V and J genes are TRBV6-1 and TRBJ2-7; a weak D match, TRBD2 (5 bases). Germline V gene lookup returns CDR1 MNHNS and CDR2 SASEGT. The CDR3 length is 11 residues. V shed 10 bases and J shed 4 bases, with 11 bases lying between them. Here the CDR3 reads CATGDPYEQYF. The DNA for the CDR3 is TGTGCCACCGGGGATCCATACGAGCAGTACTTC.

This chain joins TRBV6-5 and TRBJ2-2; a weak D match, TRBD2 (6 bases). Germline loops: CDR1 MNHEY, CDR2 SVGAGI. V lost 4 bases and J 2 bases, leaving 8 bases between the germline ends. The CDR3 loop spans 14 amino acids. The DNA for the CDR3 is TGTGCCAGCAGTTGGAGGGCCAACACCGGGGAGCTGTTTTTT. Protein: CASSWRANTGELFF.

The V and J genes are TRBV7-9 and TRBJ2-2; maybe TRBD2 (5 bases). V dropped 4 bases and J dropped 6 bases, with 15 bases sitting between them. Germline loops: CDR1 SEHNR, CDR2 FQNEAQ (reference sequence). This CDR3 has 15 residues. As DNA, the CDR3 is TGTGCCAGCAGCTGGGGAAGGACTCACCCCGGGGAGCTGTTTTTT. Translating gives CASSWGRTHPGELFF. Using reference TRBV7-9 and TRBJ2-2 for the parts outside the CDR3, the full variable domain is DTGVSQNPRHKITKRGQNVTFRCDPISEHNRLYWYRQTLGQGPEFLTYFQNEAQLEKSRLLSDRFSAERPKGSFSTLEIQRTEQGDSAMYLCASSWGRTHPGELFFGEGSRLTVL.

This clone appeared once. This sequence joins TRBV9 and TRBJ2-2, with 8 nucleotides matching TRBD1. CDR3 size: 14 residues. Per the germline V gene, CDR1 is SGDLS and CDR2 is YYNGEE. The V segment lost 0 bases and the J segment 7 bases; nucleotides outside the gene matches: 2. The CDR3 protein is CASSVAGGHGELFF. CDR3 in DNA: TGTGCCAGCAGCGTAGCAGGGGGCCACGGGGAGCTGTTTTTT.

CDR3 residues: CSVESSGRDYNEQFF. In DNA form, the CDR3 reads TGCAGCGTTGAATCTAGCGGGAGGGACTACAATGAGCAGTTCTTC. V and J are TRBV29-1 and TRBJ2-1, with 12 bases lining up with TRBD2. The V gene's germline CDR1 is SQVTM and CDR2 ANQGSEA. V shed 2 bases, J shed 3 bases, and the junction held 2 bases outside the gene matches. The CDR3 is 15 residues long.

The V gene is TRBV7-9, the J gene TRBJ2-5, with D perhaps matching TRBD1 (6 bases). V was pared by 4 bases and J by 7 bases, with 13 bases between. From germline, CDR1 is SEHNR and CDR2 FQNEAQ (reference sequence). There are 13 residues in the CDR3. This CDR3 reads CASSWTAQGTQYF. The CDR3 DNA is TGTGCCAGCAGCTGGACAGCCCAGGGGACCCAGTACTTC. Full variable domain (rest looked up from reference TRBV7-9 and TRBJ2-5): DTGVSQNPRHKITKRGQNVTFRCDPISEHNRLYWYRQTLGQGPEFLTYFQNEAQLEKSRLLSDRFSAERPKGSFSTLEIQRTEQGDSAMYLCASSWTAQGTQYFGPGTRLLVL.

This chain joins TRBV2 and TRBJ2-7; no clear D. Trimming took off 7 bases at V and 0 bases at J, with 13 bases between the two ends. There are 14 residues in the CDR3. Looked up from germline, CDR1 is SNHLY and CDR2 is FYNNEI. CDR3 nucleotide sequence: TGTGCCAGCAAGAATAGCCCGAGCTCCTACGAGCAGTACTTC. Translation: CASKNSPSSYEQYF.

The chain uses TRBV28 and TRBJ1-2, with D unresolved. CDR1 MDHEN and CDR2 SYDVKM come from the germline V gene. This CDR3 contains 13 residues. V shed 2 bases and J shed 4 bases, with 8 bases lying between them. The DNA of the CDR3 is TGTGCCAGCAGTTTACAGGACGTCTATGGCTACACCTTC. It is translated as CASSLQDVYGYTF.

This clone came up once. The chain couples TRBV7-9 to TRBJ2-1, with 8 bases identical to TRBD1. Germline trimming cut 5 bases from V and 2 bases from J; bases unmatched to any gene: 11. Looked up from germline, CDR1 is SEHNR and CDR2 is FQNEAQ (reference sequence). This CDR3 has 17 amino acids. DNA of the CDR3: TGTGCCAGCAGCCCAGAGACAGGGGAAAGCCCCTACAATGAGCAGTTCTTC. It codes for CASSPETGESPYNEQFF.

The rearrangement links TRBV11-3 to TRBJ2-3; D possibly corresponds to TRBD2 (6 bases). V was pared by 3 bases and J by 4 bases, with 14 bases between. The CDR3 spans 15 residues. Germline-derived CDR1 and CDR2 are SGHNT and YENEEA. The CDR3 sequence is CASSFRSGTSDTQYF. CDR3 sequence (DNA): TGTGCCAGCAGCTTTCGTAGCGGTACATCAGATACGCAGTATTTT.

DNA for the CDR3: TGTGCCAGCTCACCACGAGAAGGGGAGAACACTGAAGCTTTCTTT. This gives the protein CASSPREGENTEAFF. V gene TRBV18 combines with J gene TRBJ1-1; possible D gene TRBD1, 5 bases. V lost 1 base, J lost 1 base, and 10 bases lay in between. The CDR3 extends over 15 amino acids. Looked up from germline, CDR1 is KGHSH and CDR2 is LQKENI. Full variable domain (missing parts from reference TRBV18 and TRBJ1-1): NAGVMQNPRHLVRRRGQEARLRCSPMKGHSHVYWYRQLPEEGLKFMVYLQKENIIDESGMPKERFSAEFPKEGPSILRIQQVVRGDSAAYFCASSPREGENTEAFFGQGTRLTVV.

V is TRBV27 and J is TRBJ2-4; D uncertain. The CDR3 spans 15 residues. The V gene's germline CDR1 is MNHEY and CDR2 SMNVEV (reference sequence). Trimming took off 4 bases at V and 0 bases at J, with 10 bases between the two ends. The CDR3 loop is CASSSAESAKNIQYF. The DNA of the CDR3 is TGTGCCAGCAGTTCCGCAGAGTCAGCCAAAAACATTCAGTACTTC.

The genes are TRBV28 and TRBJ1-5, with 7 bases matching TRBD1. Germline loops: CDR1 MDHEN, CDR2 SYDVKM. Losses at the gene ends were 6 bases for V and 6 bases for J; bases not matched to a gene: 5. This CDR3 comprises 13 residues. The CDR3: CASREGAGQPQHF. The CDR3 nucleotides are TGTGCCAGCAGGGAGGGGGCTGGTCAGCCCCAGCATTTT.

The chain has TRBV11-3 and TRBJ2-7; D may be TRBD1 (6 bases). The CDR3 is 14 amino acids. Germline V gives CDR1 SGHNT, CDR2 YENEEA. V was cut by 5 bases and J by 3 bases, with 14 bases left in between. The CDR3 spells CASSLWTEGYEQYF. As DNA, the CDR3 is TGTGCCAGCAGCCTATGGACAGAAGGCTACGAGCAGTACTTC.

J is TRBJ2-4 and V is TRBV27; D perhaps matches TRBD2 (6 bases). Germline CDR1 reads MNHEY; CDR2 reads SMNVEV (reference sequence). V gave up 5 bases and J gave up 0 bases, with 20 bases separating them. The CDR3 is 18 amino acids. DNA of the CDR3: TGTGCCAGCAGTGAGGTCCCGCTAGCGACAATAGCCAAAAACATTCAGTACTTC. This encodes CASSEVPLATIAKNIQYF.